The 2 T cell receptor beta chains reported below all come from one sample, sequenced in a study of blood T cell repertoires in COVID-19. This table comes from immunoSEQ multiplex PCR, and its TCRdb copy is limited to in-frame clones, with some not included. The data show about 480,000 clones, about 88% seen once. The sequenced sample consisted of PBMCs or T cells enriched from blood (not recorded which). These receptors were collected from a woman between 55 and 75 years old who had recovered from COVID-19.

The rearrangement joins TRBV3-1 (or the pseudogene TRBV3-2) to TRBJ1-2; tentatively, D is TRBD1 (6 bases). With 2 bases removed from V and 5 bases from J, the gap between germline ends came to 9 bases. The CDR3 loop spans 13 amino acids. Germline CDR1 is LGHDT and CDR2 is YNNKEL (reference sequence). DNA of the CDR3: TGTGCCAGCAGCCAATCAGGGGAATATGGCTACACCTTC. This encodes CASSQSGEYGYTF.

In the case of this clone: At the DNA level, this CDR3 is encoded by other sequences in the same sample as well. The chain has TRBV19 and TRBJ2-1; 7 nucleotides match TRBD1. The CDR3 contains 14 residues. Germline CDR1 reads LNHDA; CDR2 reads SQIVND (reference sequence). The J segment lost 3 bases and the V segment lost 5 bases, leaving 4 bases of the junction unmatched. CDR3 region: CASSPRQGYNEQFF. The DNA of the CDR3 is TGTGCCAGTAGTCCTAGACAGGGCTACAATGAGCAGTTCTTC.